The clone carrying this T cell receptor (beta chain) was recorded at least ten times. Its antigen is unknown. TCRdb reprocessed the RT-PCR reads with MiXCR, giving one entry per CDR3 protein. The sample has around 530,000 distinct CDR3 sequences; 10% to 15% are singletons. This entry is derived from a study of response to subunit inactivated influenza vaccine. Study conclusions and caveats: The authors offered the suggestion that each seasonal influenza vaccination recruits few new T cells.

The germline V gene encodes CDR1 SNHLY and CDR2 FYNNEI. Trimming removed 2 bases from V and 5 bases from J; junction bases left unmatched: 5. The length of the CDR3 is 16 residues. Source: PBMCs from blood, taken on the day of vaccination. This TCR derives from a man aged 50-60 years who received an inactivated influenza vaccine. The chain recombines TRBV2 with TRBJ1-6; 8 nucleotides line up with TRBD1. CDR3 DNA: TGTGCCAGCAGTGAACTACAGGGGGTGGATAATTCACCCCTCCACTTT. Translation: CASSELQGVDNSPLHF.